This T cell receptor (beta chain) was sequenced during a study of T cell repertoires in cytomegalovirus infection (dated by TCRdb to 2018 to 2020). A note on the overall study: Donor HLA type was relevant to the analysis, as public TCR beta signatures indicated carriage of CMV infection together with the matching HLA type.

The reads were generated on an Illumina HiSeq 1500. The raw public data were reprocessed by TCRdb itself: fastp quality trimming at Q25, MiXCR clonotype calling, in-frame beta chains only. Here each entry gathers all rows of one CDR3 protein and keeps the most common genes and DNA. The sample profile shows 310,000 or so distinct CDR3 sequences; roughly a tenth of them were found once. In total, the top ten clones hold approximately 2.3% of the sample. This clonotype came up many times. Its binding antigen is unknown. Base quality data are lacking; no much larger clone is found one base away. The germline V gene (reference sequence) sets CDR1 to DFQATT and CDR2 to SNEGSKA. Including the terminal cysteine and phenylalanine, the CDR3 comprises 16 residues. Just the 48-base CDR3 DNA is kept, in frame starting at base 1. V is pruned by 3 bases and J by 5 bases, leaving 13 bases of the junction without a gene match.

Results and caveats for the whole study, not just this receptor: Cumulative frequency of public TCR beta family members discriminated carriers of CMV infection plus the relevant HLA type in this cohort and an independent approximately 350-donor cohort. The ex vivo response was dominated by HLA-C-restricted CMV-specific TCR beta clonotypes, which also provided the single most frequent clonotype in two of eight donors.

The V and J segments used are TRBV20-1 and TRBJ2-5, and 9 junction bases match TRBD2. The sequence was obtained from a human donor in good health (CMV status not recorded). Some clones in this sample may be carry-over from other donors' samples. The sample comprised PBMCs. In nucleotides, the sequence is TGCAGTGCTAGTTCTGCGGGGGGGCCGGCGCAGGAGACCCAGTACTTC. Its protein reads: CSASSAGGPAQETQYF.